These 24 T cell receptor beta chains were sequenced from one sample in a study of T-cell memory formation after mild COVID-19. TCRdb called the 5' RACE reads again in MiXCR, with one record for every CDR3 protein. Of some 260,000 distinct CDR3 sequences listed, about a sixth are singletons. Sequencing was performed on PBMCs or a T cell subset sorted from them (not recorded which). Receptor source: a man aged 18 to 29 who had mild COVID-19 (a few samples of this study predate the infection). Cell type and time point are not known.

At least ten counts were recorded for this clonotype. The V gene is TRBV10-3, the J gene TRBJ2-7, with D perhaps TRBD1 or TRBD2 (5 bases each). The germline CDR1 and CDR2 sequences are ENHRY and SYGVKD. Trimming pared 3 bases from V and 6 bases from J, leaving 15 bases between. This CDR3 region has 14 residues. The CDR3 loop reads CAISDTKGRIEQYF. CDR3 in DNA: TGTGCCATCAGTGACACTAAGGGACGGATCGAGCAGTACTTC.

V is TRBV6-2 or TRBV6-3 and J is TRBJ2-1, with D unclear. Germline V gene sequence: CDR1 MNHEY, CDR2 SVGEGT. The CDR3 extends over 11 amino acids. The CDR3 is CAVTYYNEQFF. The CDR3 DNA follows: TGTGCAGTTACATATTACAATGAGCAGTTCTTC.

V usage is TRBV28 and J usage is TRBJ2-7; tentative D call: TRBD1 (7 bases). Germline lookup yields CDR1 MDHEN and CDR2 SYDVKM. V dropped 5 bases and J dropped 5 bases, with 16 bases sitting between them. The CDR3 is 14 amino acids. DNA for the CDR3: TGTGCCAGCAGTCCCACAGGGGACTGGAACGAGCAGTACGTC. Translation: CASSPTGDWNEQYV.

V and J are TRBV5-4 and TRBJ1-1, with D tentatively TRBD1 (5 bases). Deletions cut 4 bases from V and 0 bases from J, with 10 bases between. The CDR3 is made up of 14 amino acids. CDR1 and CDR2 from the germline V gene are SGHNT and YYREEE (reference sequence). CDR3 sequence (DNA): TGTGCCAGCAGCGGGAGACAGATGAACACTGAAGCTTTCTTT. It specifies CASSGRQMNTEAFF.

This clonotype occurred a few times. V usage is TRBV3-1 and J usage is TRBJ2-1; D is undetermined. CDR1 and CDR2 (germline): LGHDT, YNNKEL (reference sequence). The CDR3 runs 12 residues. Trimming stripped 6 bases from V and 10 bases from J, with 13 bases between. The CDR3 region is CASSLPSLEQFF. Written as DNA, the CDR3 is TGTGCCAGCAGTCTCCCAAGTCTAGAGCAGTTCTTC.

CDR3 DNA: TGTGCCAGCAGGTCGGGGGTTTCAGAGACCCAGTACTTC. This sequence encodes CASRSGVSETQYF. This chain connects TRBV12-3 or TRBV12-4 to TRBJ2-5, with D maybe TRBD2 (6 bases). Trimming took off 6 bases at V and 4 bases at J, with 12 bases between the two ends. This CDR3 spans 13 amino acids.

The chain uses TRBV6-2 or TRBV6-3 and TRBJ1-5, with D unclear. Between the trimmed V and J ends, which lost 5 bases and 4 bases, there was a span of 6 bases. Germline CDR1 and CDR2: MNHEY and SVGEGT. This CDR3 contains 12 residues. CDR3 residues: CASSDYNQPQHF. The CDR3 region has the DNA TGTGCCAGCAGTGATTATAATCAGCCCCAGCATTTT.

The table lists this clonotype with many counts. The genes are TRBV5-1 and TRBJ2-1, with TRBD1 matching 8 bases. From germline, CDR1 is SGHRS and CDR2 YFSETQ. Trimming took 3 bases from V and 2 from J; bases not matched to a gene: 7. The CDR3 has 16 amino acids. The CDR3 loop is CASSSRQGTTYNEQFF. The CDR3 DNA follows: TGCGCCAGCAGCTCGAGACAGGGGACGACCTACAATGAGCAGTTCTTC.

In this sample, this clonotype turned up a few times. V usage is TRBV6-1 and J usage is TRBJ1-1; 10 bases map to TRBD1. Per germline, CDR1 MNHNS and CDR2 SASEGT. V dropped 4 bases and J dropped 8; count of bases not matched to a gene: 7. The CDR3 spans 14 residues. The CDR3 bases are TGTGCCAGCAGTGTCCGGGACAGGGGACCCGAAGCTTTCTTT. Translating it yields CASSVRDRGPEAFF.

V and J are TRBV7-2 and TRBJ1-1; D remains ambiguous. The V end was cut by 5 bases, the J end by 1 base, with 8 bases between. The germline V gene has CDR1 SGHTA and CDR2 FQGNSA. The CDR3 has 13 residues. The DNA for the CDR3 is TGTGCCAGCAGCCGAGTCCCGAACACTGAAGCTTTCTTT. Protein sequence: CASSRVPNTEAFF.

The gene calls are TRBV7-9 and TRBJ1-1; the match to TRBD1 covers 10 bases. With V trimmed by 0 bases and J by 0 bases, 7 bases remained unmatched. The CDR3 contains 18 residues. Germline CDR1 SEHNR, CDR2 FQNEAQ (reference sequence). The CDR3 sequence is CASSLARGQGHMNTEAFF. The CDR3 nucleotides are TGTGCCAGCAGCTTAGCGAGGGGACAGGGGCACATGAACACTGAAGCTTTCTTT.

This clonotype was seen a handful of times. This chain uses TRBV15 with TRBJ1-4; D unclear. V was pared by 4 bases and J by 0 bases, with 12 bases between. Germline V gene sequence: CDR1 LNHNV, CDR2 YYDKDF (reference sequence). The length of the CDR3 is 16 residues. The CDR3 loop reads CATSKELAATNEKLFF. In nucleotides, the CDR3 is TGTGCCACCAGCAAAGAGCTGGCTGCAACTAATGAAAAACTGTTTTTT.

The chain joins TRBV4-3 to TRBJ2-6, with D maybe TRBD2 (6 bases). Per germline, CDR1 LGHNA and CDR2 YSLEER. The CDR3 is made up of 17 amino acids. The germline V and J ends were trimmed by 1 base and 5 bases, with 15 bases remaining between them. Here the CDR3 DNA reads TGCGCCAGCAGCCAAGTAAGCGGGTCAGTGTGGGCCAACGTCCTGACTTTC. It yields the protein CASSQVSGSVWANVLTF.

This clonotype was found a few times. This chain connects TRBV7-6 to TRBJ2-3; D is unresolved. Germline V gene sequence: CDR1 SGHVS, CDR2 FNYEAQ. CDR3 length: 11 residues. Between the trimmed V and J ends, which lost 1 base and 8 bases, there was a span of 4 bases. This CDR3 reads CASSLDSTQYF. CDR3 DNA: TGTGCCAGCAGCTTAGATAGTACGCAGTATTTT.

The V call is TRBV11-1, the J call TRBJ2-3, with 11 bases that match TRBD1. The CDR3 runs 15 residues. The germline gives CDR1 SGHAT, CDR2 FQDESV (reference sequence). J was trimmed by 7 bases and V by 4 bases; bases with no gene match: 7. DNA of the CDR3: TGTGCCAGCAGCTCCGGGACAGGGGGAAGGAATACGCAGTATTTT. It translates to CASSSGTGGRNTQYF.

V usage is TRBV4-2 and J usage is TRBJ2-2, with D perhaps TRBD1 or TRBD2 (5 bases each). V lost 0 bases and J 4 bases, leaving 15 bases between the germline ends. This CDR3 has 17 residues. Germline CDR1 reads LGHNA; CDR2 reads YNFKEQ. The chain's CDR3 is CASSQEVGQGVTGELFF. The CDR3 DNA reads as TGTGCCAGCAGCCAAGAGGTTGGCCAGGGAGTCACCGGGGAGCTGTTTTTT.

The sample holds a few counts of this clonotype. CDR3 DNA: TGTGCCAGCAGCTTGTGGGGGCTTGACACTGAAGCTTTCTTT. Its translation: CASSLWGLDTEAFF. The chain is built from TRBV7-6 and TRBJ1-1, with a weak D call TRBD1 (6 bases). Deletions cut 3 bases from V and 3 bases from J, with 11 bases between. CDR1 is SGHVS and CDR2 is FNYEAQ in the germline V gene. The CDR3 is made up of 14 amino acids.

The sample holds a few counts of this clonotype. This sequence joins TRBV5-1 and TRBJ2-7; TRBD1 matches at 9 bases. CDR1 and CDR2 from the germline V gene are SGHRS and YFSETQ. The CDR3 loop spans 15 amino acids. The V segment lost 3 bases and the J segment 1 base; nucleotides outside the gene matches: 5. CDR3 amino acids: CASSWGQGSSYEQYF. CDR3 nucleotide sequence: TGCGCCAGCAGCTGGGGACAGGGAAGTTCCTACGAGCAGTACTTC.

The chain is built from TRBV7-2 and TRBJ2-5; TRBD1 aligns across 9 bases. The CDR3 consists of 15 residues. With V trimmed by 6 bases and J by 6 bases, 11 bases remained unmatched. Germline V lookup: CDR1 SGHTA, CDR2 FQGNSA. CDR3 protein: CASRSTGTGSKTQYF. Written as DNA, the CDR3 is TGTGCCAGCAGGAGCACCGGGACAGGGTCTAAGACCCAGTACTTC.

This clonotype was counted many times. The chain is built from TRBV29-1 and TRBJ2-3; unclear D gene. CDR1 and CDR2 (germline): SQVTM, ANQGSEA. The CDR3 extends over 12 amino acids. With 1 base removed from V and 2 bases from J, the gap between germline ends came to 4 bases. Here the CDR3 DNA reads TGCAGCGTTGAAGGAATCACAGATACGCAGTATTTT. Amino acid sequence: CSVEGITDTQYF.

CDR3: CANPGATGSGELFF. The CDR3 DNA is TGTGCCAACCCCGGGGCTACAGGGTCCGGGGAGCTGTTTTTT. The V and J genes are TRBV7-2 and TRBJ2-2; D is perhaps TRBD1 (6 bases). Per the germline V gene, CDR1 is SGHTA and CDR2 is FQGNSA. CDR3 length: 14 residues. V was cut by 10 bases and J by 6 bases, with 18 bases left in between.

The CDR3 nucleotides read TGTGCCAGCAGTTTGTGGGGAGGATATCAGCCCCAGCATTTT. Its translation: CASSLWGGYQPQHF. The chain recombines TRBV28 with TRBJ1-5, with no clear D. Looked up from germline, CDR1 is MDHEN and CDR2 is SYDVKM. The CDR3 has 14 amino acids. Trimming left V 3 bases short and J 5 bases short, with 11 bases between. Filled out from reference TRBV28 and TRBJ1-5, the complete variable domain reads DVKVTQSSRYLVKRTGEKVFLECVQDMDHENMFWYRQDPGLGLRLIYFSYDVKMKEKGDIPEGYSVSREKKERFSLILESASTNQTSMYLCASSLWGGYQPQHFGDGTRLSIL.

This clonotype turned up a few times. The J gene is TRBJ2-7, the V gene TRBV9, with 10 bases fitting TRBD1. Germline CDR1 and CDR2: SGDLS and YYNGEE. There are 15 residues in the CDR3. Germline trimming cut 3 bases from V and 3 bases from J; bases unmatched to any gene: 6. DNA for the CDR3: TGTGCCAGCAGCGGACAGGGGGCACCTATCTACGAGCAGTACTTC. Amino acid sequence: CASSGQGAPIYEQYF. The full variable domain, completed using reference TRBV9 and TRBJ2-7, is DSGVTQTPKHLITATGQRVTLRCSPRSGDLSVYWYQQSLDQGLQFLIQYYNGEERAKGNILERFSAQQFPDLHSELNLSSLELGDSALYFCASSGQGAPIYEQYFGPGTRLTVT.

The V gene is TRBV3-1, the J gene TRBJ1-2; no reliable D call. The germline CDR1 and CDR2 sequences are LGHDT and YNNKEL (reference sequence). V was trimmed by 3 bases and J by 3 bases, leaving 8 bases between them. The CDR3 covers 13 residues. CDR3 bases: TGTGCCAGCAGCCAGAGGACGGACTATGGCTACACCTTC. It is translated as CASSQRTDYGYTF.